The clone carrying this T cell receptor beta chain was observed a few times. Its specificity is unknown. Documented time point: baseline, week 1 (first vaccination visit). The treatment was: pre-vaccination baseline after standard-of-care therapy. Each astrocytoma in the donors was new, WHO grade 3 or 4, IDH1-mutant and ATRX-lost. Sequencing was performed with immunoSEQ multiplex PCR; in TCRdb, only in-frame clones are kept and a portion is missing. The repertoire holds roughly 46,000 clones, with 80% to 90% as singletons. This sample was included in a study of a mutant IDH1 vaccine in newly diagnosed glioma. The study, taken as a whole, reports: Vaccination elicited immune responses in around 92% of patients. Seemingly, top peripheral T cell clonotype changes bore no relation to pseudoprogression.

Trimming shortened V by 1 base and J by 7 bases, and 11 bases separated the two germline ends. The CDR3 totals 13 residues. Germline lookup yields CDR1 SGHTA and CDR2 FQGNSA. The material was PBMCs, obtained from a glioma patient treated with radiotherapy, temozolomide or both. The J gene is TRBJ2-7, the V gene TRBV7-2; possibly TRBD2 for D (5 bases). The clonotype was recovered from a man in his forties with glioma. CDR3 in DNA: TGTGCCAGCAGCTTAGGATCAACGGGGGAGCAGTACTTC. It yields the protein CASSLGSTGEQYF.